The 15 T cell receptor beta chains given below trace back to one sample, sequenced in a study of cytomegalovirus exposure and HLA in healthy donors. Profiled with immunoSEQ multiplex PCR; TCRdb holds only in-frame clones, not every one. The data show roughly 270,000 clones, approximately 90% seen once. Material: PBMCs. All receptors come from a young woman in good health and CMV-seronegative.

This chain links TRBV11-2 with TRBJ1-5; D gene uncertain. The germline V and J ends were trimmed by 5 bases and 6 bases, with 11 bases remaining between them. The CDR3 sequence is 13 residues long. Per germline, CDR1 SGHAT and CDR2 FQNNGV. CDR3 nucleotides: TGTGCCAGCAGCCGTCAAGCTGGTCAGCCCCAGCATTTT. Translating it yields CASSRQAGQPQHF.

The genes are TRBV28 and TRBJ2-7; D is possibly TRBD2 (5 bases). Germline-derived CDR1 and CDR2 are MDHEN and SYDVKM. Trimming removed 5 bases from V and 6 bases from J, with 17 bases in between. The CDR3 has 14 amino acids. The CDR3 here is CASSRLITAVEQYF. CDR3 nucleotides: TGTGCCAGCAGTCGACTAATTACAGCCGTCGAGCAGTACTTC.

The chain couples TRBV5-1 to TRBJ1-4, with D uncertain. The CDR3 is made up of 15 amino acids. V shed 0 bases and J shed 7 bases, with 13 bases lying between them. The germline V gene has CDR1 SGHRS and CDR2 YFSETQ. Written as DNA, the CDR3 is TGCGCCAGCAGCTTGGGGGCAGGAGGCGCTGAAAAACTGTTTTTT. Encoded protein: CASSLGAGGAEKLFF.

V and J are TRBV11-3 and TRBJ2-5; tentatively, D is TRBD1 (6 bases). This CDR3 is built from 15 residues. Germline CDR1 and CDR2: SGHNT and YENEEA. V lost 5 bases to trimming and J lost 0 bases, with 13 bases between them. The CDR3 loop is CASSQGQAYQETQYF. CDR3 DNA: TGTGCCAGCAGCCAGGGACAAGCGTACCAAGAGACCCAGTACTTC.

The V and J genes are TRBV14 and TRBJ2-7; 9 nucleotides align to TRBD1. This CDR3 is built from 15 residues. CDR1 is SGHDN, CDR2 FVKESK, per germline. J gave up 5 bases and V 8 bases, and 13 bases lay outside the gene matches. In nucleotides, the CDR3 is TGTGCCAGCGGGCGAGACAGGGGGAGCTGGGACGAGCAGTACTTC. It is translated as CASGRDRGSWDEQYF.

V is TRBV28 and J is TRBJ2-1, with a possible D match to TRBD2 (7 bases). The CDR3 extends over 19 amino acids. The V end lost 3 bases, the J end lost 1 base, and 22 bases lay between the germline ends. The V gene's germline CDR1 is MDHEN and CDR2 SYDVKM. The CDR3 loop is CASSLAGHSWGGSYNEQFF. Here the CDR3 DNA reads TGTGCCAGCAGTTTGGCGGGACACTCTTGGGGGGGATCCTACAATGAGCAGTTCTTC.

This clone was seen only once. J is TRBJ2-7 and V is TRBV19; 10 nucleotides match TRBD1. V trimming: 4 bases; J trimming: 6 bases; junction bases outside the gene matches: 9. Germline V lookup: CDR1 LNHDA, CDR2 SQIVND (reference sequence). This CDR3 has 15 amino acids. DNA of the CDR3: TGTGCCAGTAGTAAGGGGACAGGGGCTCCTAGCGAGCAGTACTTC. Encoded protein: CASSKGTGAPSEQYF.

The V and J genes are TRBV29-1 and TRBJ1-1; TRBD1 matches at 8 bases. This CDR3 has 16 residues. CDR1 is SQVTM and CDR2 is ANQGSEA in the germline V gene. V lost 6 bases and J lost 3; bases outside the gene matches: 15. The CDR3 spells CSVVDREGAGDTEAFF. Written as DNA, the CDR3 is TGCAGCGTAGTGGACAGGGAGGGTGCAGGAGACACTGAAGCTTTCTTT.

This chain joins TRBV30 and TRBJ2-2; 7 nucleotides match TRBD1. The junction had 6 bases not matched to a gene; V was cut back by 4 bases and J by 4 bases. Germline V CDR1 and CDR2: GTSNPN, SVGIG (reference sequence). This CDR3 has 14 amino acids. CDR3 in DNA: TGTGCCTGGACCCCGGGACAGAGCACCGGGGAGCTGTTTTTT. Its translation is CAWTPGQSTGELFF.

This chain links TRBV7-8 with TRBJ2-2; D is possibly TRBD2 (5 bases). Germline CDR1 and CDR2: SGHVS and FQNEAQ. V lost 5 bases and J lost 6, with 16 bases in between. This CDR3 has 15 residues. The CDR3 loop reads CASSLTAGVAGELFF. The CDR3 DNA follows: TGTGCCAGCAGCCTAACGGCCGGGGTAGCCGGGGAGCTGTTTTTT.

The V gene is TRBV7-8, the J gene TRBJ2-2, with 11 bases that match TRBD2. Germline trimming cut 0 bases from V and 5 bases from J; bases unmatched to any gene: 5. The germline CDR1 and CDR2 sequences are SGHVS and FQNEAQ. The CDR3 runs 17 residues. In DNA, the CDR3 is TGTGCCAGCAGCTTAGCTCGACTAGCGGGAAGGACCGGGGAGCTGTTTTTT. Translated, it gives CASSLARLAGRTGELFF.

The gene calls are TRBV4-3 and TRBJ2-2; 7 bases fit TRBD1. Trimming at V came to 0 bases and at J to 3 bases, leaving 1 base not matched to a gene. Germline CDR1 LGHNA, CDR2 YSLEER. This CDR3 is built from 15 residues. The CDR3 DNA reads as TGCGCCAGCAGCCAAGAAGACAGGGACACCGGGGAGCTGTTTTTT. The encoded protein is CASSQEDRDTGELFF.

The chain combines TRBV7-2 with TRBJ1-1; 8 bases match TRBD1. CDR1 and CDR2 from the germline V gene are SGHTA and FQGNSA. V trimming: 2 bases; J trimming: 4 bases; junction bases outside the gene matches: 3. The length of the CDR3 is 14 residues. CDR3 protein: CASSLLQGGTEAFF. CDR3 in DNA: TGTGCCAGCAGCTTATTACAGGGGGGCACTGAAGCTTTCTTT.

The chain is built from TRBV10-3 and TRBJ2-7; D is undetermined. CDR3 size: 12 residues. CDR1 is ENHRY, CDR2 SYGVKD, per germline. V shed 4 bases and J shed 2 bases, with 6 bases lying between them. Here the CDR3 DNA reads TGTGCCATCAGTGTTTCTCCCTACGAGCAGTACTTC. This gives the protein CAISVSPYEQYF.

The chain carries TRBV9 and TRBJ2-1, with TRBD2 identical over 11 bases. Looked up from germline, CDR1 is SGDLS and CDR2 is YYNGEE. This CDR3 region has 17 residues. V shed 0 bases and J 8 bases; nucleotides not matched to a gene: 10. The CDR3 nucleotides are TGTGCCAGCAGCGTAGCCCCACTAGCGGGAGTGGATGATGAGCAGTTCTTC. Translation: CASSVAPLAGVDDEQFF. Full variable domain (outside the CDR3, taken from reference TRBV9 and TRBJ2-1): DSGVTQTPKHLITATGQRVTLRCSPRSGDLSVYWYQQSLDQGLQFLIQYYNGEERAKGNILERFSAQQFPDLHSELNLSSLELGDSALYFCASSVAPLAGVDDEQFFGPGTRLTVL.